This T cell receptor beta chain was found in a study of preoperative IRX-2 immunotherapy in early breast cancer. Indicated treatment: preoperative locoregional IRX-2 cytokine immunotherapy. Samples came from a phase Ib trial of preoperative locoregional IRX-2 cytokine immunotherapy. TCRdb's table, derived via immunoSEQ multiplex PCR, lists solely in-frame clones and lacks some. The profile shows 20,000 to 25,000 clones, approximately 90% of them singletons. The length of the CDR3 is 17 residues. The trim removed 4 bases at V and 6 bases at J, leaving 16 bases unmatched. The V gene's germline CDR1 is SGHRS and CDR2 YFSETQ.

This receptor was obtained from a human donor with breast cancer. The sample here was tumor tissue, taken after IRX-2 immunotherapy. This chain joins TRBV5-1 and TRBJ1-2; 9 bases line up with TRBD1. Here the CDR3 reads CASSLDLTGGNVNGYTF. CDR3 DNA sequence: TGCGCCAGCAGCCTGGACTTGACAGGGGGTAATGTGAATGGCTACACCTTC.